This T cell receptor beta chain was sequenced in a study of blood T cell repertoires in COVID-19. Study details: T cells, B-cell-depleted T cells, or PBMCs supplied cDNA or gDNA.

The CDR3 is made up of 12 amino acids. Germline loops: CDR1 KGHSH, CDR2 LQKENI. V shed 3 bases and J shed 2 bases, with 5 bases lying between them. The participants were between about 18 and 95 years old and came from 20 to 30 US areas. Membership in each cohort depended on participant-reported clinical history. Authors' data handling: Scientists estimated how many nucleated cells there were by amplifying reference gene primers. Produced via immunoSEQ multiplex PCR; TCRdb's table is partial and in-frame only. V, J and clone size are those of that table, while D and trimming were read from the DNA. Of 200,000 to 250,000 clones listed, roughly 87% were seen once; the top ten hold 2.6%.

The sequenced sample was PBMCs or T cells enriched from blood (not recorded which). The sequence derives from a woman aged 25-40 years with acute COVID-19. This chain links TRBV18 with TRBJ2-7; D is unclear. This CDR3 reads CASSPSTYEQYF. The DNA for the CDR3 is TGTGCCAGCTCACCTAGTACCTACGAGCAGTACTTC.